This T cell receptor beta chain was sequenced during a study of blood T cells in healthy people across ages. Notes on the study in general: Lack of knowledge of donor CMV status possibly confounded expanded clonotype changes.

Regarding this clonotype: What it binds is unknown.

A second about 6 to 12 cycle PCR used barcoded and J-beta primers. A single record per CDR3 protein comes from TCRdb applying MiXCR to the 5' RACE reads. This table has about 680,000 distinct CDR3 sequences, around 48% appearing once. Every donor gave 9 to 10 milliliters of peripheral blood. Total RNA extraction produced at least 5 micrograms (per sample) for the study. The CDR3 loop spans 14 amino acids. The V end lost 11 bases, the J end lost 3 bases, and 14 bases lay between the germline ends. Germline CDR1 reads SNHLY; CDR2 reads FYNNEI. This chain links TRBV2 with TRBJ1-6, with D maybe TRBD1 (5 bases). Sequencing used blood. The clonotype was recovered from a woman aged 55-70 years in good health. The CDR3 DNA is TGTGCCCGCTCCGGGGGAAACTATAATTCACCCCTCCACTTT. It encodes CARSGGNYNSPLHF.